Shown below are 20 T cell receptor beta chains from a single sample sequenced in a study of cytomegalovirus exposure and HLA in healthy donors. The PCR was carried out with 60 Vbeta primers and 13 Jbeta primers. The assay was immunoSEQ multiplex PCR, and TCRdb's table has in-frame clones only and misses some. This table has 150,000 or so clones, about 75% appearing once. The sample consisted of PBMCs. These receptors were taken from a female donor in good health and CMV-seronegative.

The V gene is TRBV6-1, the J gene TRBJ2-3, with 11 bases that match TRBD1. V lost 4 bases and J lost 6; bases outside the gene matches: 9. CDR3 length: 16 amino acids. Germline CDR1 is MNHNS and CDR2 is SASEGT. The CDR3 DNA reads as TGTGCCAGCAGTGCGAGGGACAGGGGGTTGTCGGATACGCAGTATTTT. Translated: CASSARDRGLSDTQYF.

The chain links TRBV7-9 to TRBJ2-7, with D uncertain. CDR3 size: 12 residues. V lost 4 bases and J 6 bases, leaving 10 bases between the germline ends. Germline V CDR1 and CDR2: SEHNR, FQNEAQ (reference sequence). DNA of the CDR3: TGTGCCAGCAGCTCTATACTCCTCGAGCAGTACTTC. Its protein product is CASSSILLEQYF. The full variable domain, with the rest looked up from reference TRBV7-9 and TRBJ2-7, is DTGVSQNPRHKITKRGQNVTFRCDPISEHNRLYWYRQTLGQGPEFLTYFQNEAQLEKSRLLSDRFSAERPKGSFSTLEIQRTEQGDSAMYLCASSSILLEQYFGPGTRLTVT.

The chain carries TRBV6-5 and TRBJ1-2; a weak D match, TRBD1 (6 bases). The CDR3 runs 14 residues. Between the trimmed V and J ends, which lost 7 bases and 0 bases, there was a span of 12 bases. Germline CDR1 MNHEY, CDR2 SVGAGI. DNA of the CDR3: TGTGCCAGCACCAGGGGAGGGACTAACTATGGCTACACCTTC. It yields the protein CASTRGGTNYGYTF.

The rearrangement joins TRBV5-5 to TRBJ2-5; D remains ambiguous. CDR3 size: 12 residues. Germline CDR1 reads SGHKS; CDR2 reads YYEKEE (reference sequence). V was cut by 0 bases and J by 4 bases, with 4 bases left in between. Here the CDR3 reads CASSLGAETQYF. DNA of the CDR3: TGTGCCAGCAGCTTGGGGGCAGAGACCCAGTACTTC.

This clone was seen a handful of times. The chain has TRBV6-6 and TRBJ1-6, with D maybe TRBD1 (6 bases). The CDR3 is 15 amino acids. V was pared by 5 bases and J by 8 bases, with 16 bases between. Germline V gene lookup returns CDR1 MNHNY and CDR2 SVGAGI (reference sequence). The CDR3 sequence is CASSERGRGDSPLHF. In DNA, the CDR3 is TGTGCCAGCAGTGAGAGGGGGAGGGGTGATTCACCCCTCCACTTT.

The V gene is TRBV11-2, the J gene TRBJ1-2; D not resolved. This CDR3 spans 12 amino acids. Per the germline V gene, CDR1 is SGHAT and CDR2 is FQNNGV. The V end was cut by 5 bases, the J end by 10 bases, with 14 bases between. The CDR3 region is CASSRSREDYTF. As DNA, the CDR3 is TGTGCCAGCAGCCGCTCCCGGGAGGACTACACCTTC.

This clone was observed a few times. V and J are TRBV30 and TRBJ2-1; 8 bases are shared with TRBD1. Trimming removed 1 base from V and 0 bases from J; junction bases left unmatched: 2. Germline CDR1 reads GTSNPN; CDR2 reads SVGIG (reference sequence). The CDR3 has 15 amino acids. The CDR3 here is CAWSGQGSSYNEQFF. CDR3 DNA sequence: TGTGCCTGGAGTGGACAGGGGAGCTCCTACAATGAGCAGTTCTTC.

This chain joins TRBV7-9 and TRBJ1-2, with 11 bases identical to TRBD1. CDR1 SEHNR and CDR2 FQNEAQ come from the germline V gene (reference sequence). Germline trimming cut 7 bases from V and 4 bases from J; bases unmatched to any gene: 11. The CDR3 runs to 16 residues. CDR3 region: CASMEGGQGGSYGYTF. CDR3 DNA: TGTGCCAGCATGGAAGGGGGACAGGGGGGGAGCTATGGCTACACCTTC.

CDR3 region: CAWTSGGAGGRTQYF. The CDR3 DNA sequence: TGTGCCTGGACAAGCGGGGGGGCAGGAGGTAGGACCCAGTACTTC. The rearrangement links TRBV30 to TRBJ2-5; 10 positions agree with TRBD2. Germline V CDR1 and CDR2: GTSNPN, SVGIG (reference sequence). The CDR3 consists of 15 residues. V shed 4 bases, J shed 7 bases, and the junction held 12 bases outside the gene matches.

This chain uses TRBV12-5 with TRBJ1-1, with D unresolved. V lost 4 bases and J 0 bases, leaving 15 bases between the germline ends. Germline loops: CDR1 LGHNT, CDR2 FRNRAP. The CDR3 length is 16 residues. This CDR3 reads CASGSPAVGMNTEAFF. CDR3 nucleotide sequence: TGTGCTAGTGGTTCCCCCGCAGTTGGCATGAACACTGAAGCTTTCTTT. Using reference TRBV12-5 and TRBJ1-1 for the parts outside the CDR3, the full variable domain is DARVTQTPRHKVTEMGQEVTMRCQPILGHNTVFWYRQTMMQGLELLAYFRNRAPLDDSGMPKDRFSAEMPDATLATLKIQPSEPRDSAVYFCASGSPAVGMNTEAFFGQGTRLTVV.

CDR3 region: CASSFNRGPFPDTQYF. The CDR3 DNA follows: TGTGCCAGCAGCTTCAACAGGGGGCCGTTCCCAGATACGCAGTATTTT. J is TRBJ2-3 and V is TRBV11-2; 9 nucleotides agree with TRBD1. Germline CDR1 is SGHAT and CDR2 is FQNNGV. The CDR3 spans 16 residues. V lost 3 bases, J lost 4 bases, and 8 bases stayed unmatched.

The chain links TRBV2 to TRBJ2-2; tentative D call: TRBD1 (5 bases). Trimming shortened V by 7 bases and J by 0 bases, and 18 bases separated the two germline ends. In germline, CDR1 is SNHLY, CDR2 FYNNEI. This CDR3 spans 17 amino acids. Here the CDR3 reads CASTLPEGVANTGELFF. The CDR3 DNA is TGTGCCAGCACCCTACCCGAAGGGGTTGCGAACACCGGGGAGCTGTTTTTT.

The chain combines TRBV15 with TRBJ2-2; D remains ambiguous. Trimming shortened V by 4 bases and J by 2 bases, and 14 bases separated the two germline ends. The CDR3 spans 16 residues. Germline V gives CDR1 LNHNV, CDR2 YYDKDF (reference sequence). The CDR3 DNA reads as TGTGCCACCAGCACCCGACCCGGAGCAAACACCGGGGAGCTGTTTTTT. This sequence encodes CATSTRPGANTGELFF.

The chain carries TRBV7-9 and TRBJ1-1, with D unclear. V was shortened by 5 bases and J by 4 bases, with 17 bases between the two germline ends. CDR1 SEHNR and CDR2 FQNEAQ come from the germline V gene (reference sequence). CDR3 length: 15 residues. The CDR3 DNA follows: TGTGCCAGCAGCCCCGGAGCGGGCCGGGTCACTGAAGCTTTCTTT. This sequence encodes CASSPGAGRVTEAFF.

This sequence joins TRBV10-2 and TRBJ2-7; D is perhaps TRBD2 (5 bases). CDR1 is WSHSY and CDR2 is SAAADI in the germline V gene. The CDR3 runs 15 residues. V lost 5 bases and J lost 0, with 14 bases in between. The CDR3 region is CASSTGREASYEQYF. The CDR3 DNA is TGCGCCAGCAGTACCGGACGGGAAGCCTCCTACGAGCAGTACTTC.

This clone was seen a handful of times. The rearrangement uses TRBV7-9 and TRBJ2-7; a possible D gene is TRBD1 (5 bases). The CDR3 extends over 14 amino acids. V gave up 5 bases and J gave up 7 bases, with 18 bases separating them. Germline values: CDR1 SEHNR, CDR2 FQNEAQ (reference sequence). Here the CDR3 DNA reads TGTGCCAGCAGCCGATCCACGGACATAGGAGAGCAGTACTTC. Translated: CASSRSTDIGEQYF.

The rearrangement uses TRBV2 and TRBJ1-1; D gene unclear. Per germline, CDR1 SNHLY and CDR2 FYNNEI. CDR3 size: 14 residues. The ends were cut back, 4 bases at V and 4 bases at J, with 13 bases in the middle. The CDR3 nucleotides are TGTGCCAGCAGTGGTTGGGAAGAGGGCACTGAAGCTTTCTTT. It codes for CASSGWEEGTEAFF.

The chain joins TRBV5-1 to TRBJ2-5, with TRBD2 as a possible D gene (7 bases). The tail of the sequence fits TRBJ2-7 better, so the J call may be wrong. Germline CDR1 and CDR2: SGHRS and YFSETQ. The CDR3 loop spans 15 amino acids. Written as DNA, the CDR3 is TGCGCCAGCAGCTTGGACGGAGGGGGGGCCTACGAGCAGTACTTC. Protein product: CASSLDGGGAYEQYF.

This clone has just a few counts. The chain employs TRBV12-5 and TRBJ1-1; TRBD1 might be the D (5 bases). Germline V gene lookup returns CDR1 LGHNT and CDR2 FRNRAP. Trimming removed 9 bases from V and 7 bases from J, with 15 bases in between. The CDR3 totals 12 residues. The CDR3 region has the DNA TGTGCTAGCGGGCAGGGCCGAGGTGAAGCTTTCTTT. Residues: CASGQGRGEAFF.

This chain links TRBV5-1 with TRBJ2-7; D perhaps matches TRBD1 (6 bases). V was shortened by 3 bases and J by 2 bases, with 15 bases between the two germline ends. Per the germline V gene, CDR1 is SGHRS and CDR2 is YFSETQ. The CDR3 runs 15 residues. The CDR3 bases are TGCGCCAGCAGCTCCGGGACAACCTACCCCTACGAGCAGTACTTC. As protein: CASSSGTTYPYEQYF.